Listed below are T cell receptor beta chains from one sample, sequenced in a study of cytomegalovirus exposure and HLA in healthy donors. Produced via immunoSEQ multiplex PCR; TCRdb's table is partial and in-frame only. The sample lists roughly 140,000 clones; more than 75% were seen once. Sequenced: PBMCs. These receptors came from a man aged 18-30 years in good health and CMV-seropositive. CDR3s include the opening cysteine and the closing phenylalanine or tryptophan. A D gene is named only where the DNA matches it firmly. Clone size is given for some rows only: seen once, a few or many times, or a class if the clone is expanded.

length: 13; D: -; size: -; V: TRBV2; J: TRBJ2-5; DNA: TGTGCCAGCAACCGACTAGTCGGGGAGACCCAGTACTTC; CDR3: CASNRLVGETQYF
length: 10; D: -; size: few; V: TRBV2; J: TRBJ1-1; DNA: TGTGCCATGGGGGAGGATATGGCTTTCTTT; CDR3: CAMGEDMAFF
length: 11; D: -; size: -; V: TRBV19; J: TRBJ1-1; DNA: TGTGCCAGTGATGAGGGTCCTGAAGCTTTCTTT; CDR3: CASDEGPEAFF
length: 15; D: TRBD2; size: -; V: TRBV2; J: TRBJ2-3; DNA: TGTGCCAGCAGTCAGACTAGCGGGGCCCAGGATACGCAGTATTTT; CDR3: CASSQTSGAQDTQYF
length: 14; D: TRBD2; size: -; V: TRBV6-5; J: TRBJ2-7; DNA: TGTGCCAGCAGGGGAGGACTAGGTTCCCACGAGCAGTACTTC; CDR3: CASRGGLGSHEQYF
length: 13; D: TRBD1; size: -; V: TRBV6-5; J: TRBJ2-7; DNA: TGTGCCAGCAGGGGGACAGGGCGTTACGAGCAGTACTTC; CDR3: CASRGTGRYEQYF
length: 15; D: TRBD1; size: -; V: TRBV4-1; J: TRBJ1-1; DNA: TGCGCCAGCAGCCTCTCGAGGGGGCTGAACACTGAAGCTTTCTTT; CDR3: CASSLSRGLNTEAFF
length: 14; D: -; size: -; V: TRBV6-6; J: TRBJ2-7; DNA: TGTGCCAGCAGACGACTAGCGAGGGGGCTCGAGCAGTACTTC; CDR3: CASRRLARGLEQYF
length: 15; D: -; size: -; V: TRBV18; J: TRBJ2-7; DNA: TGTGCCAGCTCGCTACTCCAGGGAATTCTGTCCGAGCAGTACTTC; CDR3: CASSLLQGILSEQYF
length: 11; D: -; size: -; V: TRBV6-1; J: TRBJ2-7; DNA: TGTGCCAGCGACAATACCTACGAGCAGTACTTC; CDR3: CASDNTYEQYF
length: 15; D: TRBD1; size: -; V: TRBV7-9; J: TRBJ2-2; DNA: TGTGCCAGCAGCTCGGACAGGGTGGCCACCGGGGAGCTGTTTTTT; CDR3: CASSSDRVATGELFF
length: 18; D: TRBD1; size: -; V: TRBV5-6; J: TRBJ1-5; DNA: TGTGCCAGCAGCTTCCGGACAGGGCAAAGGGTTAGCAATCAGCCCCAGCATTTT; CDR3: CASSFRTGQRVSNQPQHF
length: 16; D: -; size: once; V: TRBV7-7; J: TRBJ2-7; DNA: TGTGCTAGCAGCCTCCCCCTTGGAGGGTCCCCCTACGAGCAGTACTTC; CDR3: CASSLPLGGSPYEQYF
length: 15; D: TRBD1; size: -; V: TRBV6-5; J: TRBJ2-7; DNA: TGTGCCAGCAGTTCCCCGAAGACAGGGTCCTACGAGCAGTACTTC; CDR3: CASSSPKTGSYEQYF
length: 15; D: TRBD2; size: -; V: TRBV6-5; J: TRBJ2-7; DNA: TGTGCCAGCAGTTCCGGCGGGGGGTCGGGGCGTGAGCAGTACTTC; CDR3: CASSSGGGSGREQYF
length: 15; D: -; size: -; V: TRBV4-1; J: TRBJ1-1; DNA: TGCGCCAGCAGCCAAGATGGGGCAGGGAGGACTGAAGCTTTCTTT; CDR3: CASSQDGAGRTEAFF
length: 15; D: TRBD2; size: -; V: TRBV11-2; J: TRBJ2-1; DNA: TGTGCCAGCAGCTTCCCCAGCGGGAGGGCCTCTGAGCAGTTCTTC; CDR3: CASSFPSGRASEQFF
length: 10; D: -; size: -; V: TRBV5-1; J: TRBJ1-1; DNA: TGCGCCAGCAGCGTAGATGGAGCTTTCTTT; CDR3: CASSVDGAFF
length: 13; D: TRBD1; size: -; V: TRBV2; J: TRBJ1-1; DNA: TGTGCCAGCAGTGTCCAGGGGGTTACTGAAGCTTTCTTT; CDR3: CASSVQGVTEAFF
length: 13; D: TRBD1; size: -; V: TRBV25-1; J: TRBJ1-4; DNA: TGTGCCAGCAGGACAGGGGGAGGCGAAAAACTGTTTTTT; CDR3: CASRTGGGEKLFF
length: 16; D: TRBD2; size: -; V: TRBV19; J: TRBJ2-7; DNA: TGTGCCAGTACCCCCTGGGCTGGTAGCGGGACCAGTGAGCAGTACTTC; CDR3: CASTPWAGSGTSEQYF
length: 15; D: -; size: few; V: TRBV30; J: TRBJ1-3; DNA: TGTGCCTGGAGTGTACAGGGAAGTGGGGGAAACACCATATATTTT; CDR3: CAWSVQGSGGNTIYF
length: 14; D: -; size: -; V: TRBV7-3; J: TRBJ2-5; DNA: TGTGCCAGCAGCTCGTTAGGGGGCCAAGAGACCCAGTACTTC; CDR3: CASSSLGGQETQYF
length: 17; D: TRBD2; size: -; V: TRBV11-3; J: TRBJ2-1; DNA: TGTGCCAGCAGCTTAGAGCCTAGCGGGGTGGATTTCAATGAGCAGTTCTTC; CDR3: CASSLEPSGVDFNEQFF
length: 10; D: -; size: -; V: TRBV20-1; J: TRBJ1-1; DNA: TGCAGTGCTAGTCGAGGGTTATCTTTCTTT; CDR3: CSASRGLSFF
length: 16; D: -; size: -; V: TRBV5-8; J: TRBJ2-7; DNA: TGTGCCAGCAGCTTCCCCAGGGGGGTAGGGTACTACGAGCAGTACTTC; CDR3: CASSFPRGVGYYEQYF
length: 14; D: -; size: -; V: TRBV5-6; J: TRBJ1-1; DNA: TGTGCCAGCAGCTTGGCTCCGAGGCTCGGAAAAGCTTTCTTT; CDR3: CASSLAPRLGKAFF
length: 16; D: -; size: -; V: TRBV9; J: TRBJ2-3; DNA: TGTGCCAGCAGCGTATCACAGGGAACATACACAGATACGCAGTATTTT; CDR3: CASSVSQGTYTDTQYF
length: 12; D: -; size: -; V: TRBV7-2; J: TRBJ2-5; DNA: TGTGCCGGAAGGGACTTGACAGAGACCCAGTACTTC; CDR3: CAGRDLTETQYF
length: 16; D: TRBD1; size: -; V: TRBV7-2; J: TRBJ1-5; DNA: TGTGCCAGCAGCTTAGTTCCGGGACAGGTGTTTCAGCCCCAGCATTTT; CDR3: CASSLVPGQVFQPQHF
length: 12; D: -; size: -; V: TRBV2; J: TRBJ1-5; DNA: TGTGCCAGCAGTGGGGGGCCGGGGCCCCAGCATTTT; CDR3: CASSGGPGPQHF
length: 16; D: -; size: -; V: TRBV5-1; J: TRBJ2-3; DNA: TGCGCCAGCAGCTTGGACCGGGGGGCCGGCACAGATACGCAGTATTTT; CDR3: CASSLDRGAGTDTQYF
length: 8; D: -; size: few; V: TRBV7-9; J: TRBJ2-7; DNA: TGTGCCCCCGAGCGGCAGTACTTC; CDR3: CAPERQYF
length: 11; D: -; size: few; V: TRBV7-7; J: TRBJ1-1; DNA: TGTGCCAGCAGCCCTCTGACTGAAGCTTTCTTT; CDR3: CASSPLTEAFF
length: 15; D: TRBD1; size: few; V: TRBV5-1; J: TRBJ2-5; DNA: TGCGCCAGCAGCCCGGACAGGGGAGGGGAGGAGACCCAGTACTTC; CDR3: CASSPDRGGEETQYF
length: 16; D: TRBD2; size: -; V: TRBV7-2; J: TRBJ2-7; DNA: TGTGCCAGCAGCTTGGATGGGACTACCCCTTTCTACGAGCAGTACTTC; CDR3: CASSLDGTTPFYEQYF
length: 13; D: -; size: -; V: TRBV30; J: TRBJ1-6; DNA: TGTGCCTGGAGTGTTAATGAGAATTCACCCCTCCACTTT; CDR3: CAWSVNENSPLHF
length: 12; D: -; size: -; V: TRBV19; J: TRBJ2-2; DNA: TGTGCCAGTGTGAGGATCCCCGGGGAGCTGTTTTTT; CDR3: CASVRIPGELFF
length: 13; D: -; size: -; V: TRBV9; J: TRBJ2-5; DNA: TGTGCCAGCAGCGTAGCCCCACAGGAGACCCAGTACTTC; CDR3: CASSVAPQETQYF
length: 14; D: -; size: -; V: TRBV10-1; J: TRBJ2-5; DNA: TGCGCCAGCAGTGAGTCGACAGCCCAAGAGACCCAGTACTTC; CDR3: CASSESTAQETQYF
length: 16; D: TRBD1; size: -; V: TRBV10-3; J: TRBJ2-7; DNA: TGTGCCATCAGTGGTGGAAGGACAGGGAAGAACTACGAGCAGTACTTC; CDR3: CAISGGRTGKNYEQYF
length: 14; D: -; size: -; V: TRBV4-2; J: TRBJ1-4; DNA: TGTGCCAGCAGCCAAGATTTGGGGCCCGGGAAACTGTTTTTT; CDR3: CASSQDLGPGKLFF
length: 15; D: -; size: -; V: TRBV6-5; J: TRBJ2-7; DNA: TGTGCCAGCAGTTACGGCTCAGGGGGGTACTACGAGCAGTACTTC; CDR3: CASSYGSGGYYEQYF
length: 15; D: -; size: -; V: TRBV9; J: TRBJ1-6; DNA: TGTGCCAGCAGCGTAGGGCTATCGGAGAATTCACCCCTCCACTTT; CDR3: CASSVGLSENSPLHF
length: 13; D: TRBD2; size: -; V: TRBV9; J: TRBJ2-7; DNA: TGTGCCAGCAGCGTACGGGAGGGCTACGAGCAGTACTTC; CDR3: CASSVREGYEQYF
length: 13; D: TRBD1; size: -; V: TRBV7-2; J: TRBJ2-2; DNA: TGTGCCAGCAGCTCTCGACAGGGGCTAAAGCTGTTTTTT; CDR3: CASSSRQGLKLFF
length: 14; D: -; size: -; V: TRBV5-1; J: TRBJ2-7; DNA: TGCGCCAGCAGCCTGGACAGTATACCCTACGAGCAGTACTTC; CDR3: CASSLDSIPYEQYF